Listed below are T cell receptor beta chains from one sample, sequenced in a study of blood T cell repertoires in COVID-19. Generated by immunoSEQ multiplex PCR, the TCRdb table keeps only in-frame clones and is missing some. The table records 450,000 to 500,000 clones, roughly 88% of them present only once. Sequenced: peripheral blood. These receptors all come from a human donor in a cohort sampled during active COVID-19. CDR3s include the opening cysteine and the closing phenylalanine or tryptophan. D genes are given only for firm matches. Clone size is given for some rows only: seen once, a few or many times, or a class if the clone is expanded.

d_gene	j_gene	v_gene	abundance	CDR3aa	CDR3nt
-	TRBJ1-3	TRBV30	-	CAWSVSSGNTIYF	TGTGCCTGGAGCGTGTCCTCTGGAAACACCATATATTTT
TRBD2	TRBJ2-3	TRBV19	-	CASSGGGDTQYF	TGTGCCAGTTCCGGGGGGGGAGATACGCAGTATTTT
-	TRBJ1-1	TRBV30	-	CAWSVGQNTEAFF	TGTGCCTGGAGTGTTGGGCAGAACACTGAAGCTTTCTTT
-	TRBJ2-1	TRBV15	-	CATSLSSRYNEQFF	TGTGCCACCAGCCTCTCTAGCCGCTACAATGAGCAGTTCTTC
-	TRBJ2-7	TRBV3-1/TRBV3-2	-	CASSQGVALTTKQYF	TGTGCCAGCAGCCAAGGGGTAGCTCTTACTACGAAGCAGTACTTC
TRBD2	TRBJ2-5	TRBV5-1	-	CASYSGRTEETQYF	TGCGCCAGCTATAGCGGGAGGACTGAAGAGACCCAGTACTTC
TRBD2	TRBJ2-7	TRBV5-1	-	CASSLRQLASYEQYF	TGCGCCAGCAGCTTGAGGCAACTAGCGTCCTACGAGCAGTACTTC
TRBD1	TRBJ1-2	TRBV11-2	-	CASSAPGQGGYTF	TGTGCCAGCAGCGCGCCGGGACAGGGAGGCTACACCTTC
-	TRBJ2-3	TRBV7-3	-	CASSRDPLPGTGRLTDTQYF	TGTGCCAGCAGCCGAGACCCCCTTCCCGGGACTGGACGGCTCACAGATACGCAGTATTTT
TRBD1	TRBJ2-7	TRBV5-4	-	CASSSRQGANEQYF	TGTGCCAGCAGCTCCCGACAGGGGGCTAACGAGCAGTACTTC
-	TRBJ1-3	TRBV7-6	-	CASSLALLTDGNTIYF	TGTGCCAGCAGCTTAGCTTTGTTAACAGATGGAAACACCATATATTTT
-	TRBJ2-5	TRBV2	-	CASGAPSGRGTQYF	TGTGCCAGCGGCGCACCTTCTGGGAGAGGGACCCAGTACTTC
-	TRBJ2-2	TRBV29-1	few	CSATTRPNTGELFF	TGCAGCGCAACGACTAGGCCGAACACCGGGGAGCTGTTTTTT
TRBD2	TRBJ2-1	TRBV7-8	-	CASSPLASTYNEQFF	TGTGCCAGCAGCCCACTAGCGTCCACCTACAATGAGCAGTTCTTC
-	TRBJ1-3	TRBV14	-	CASSHLGRGRAGNTIYF	TGTGCCAGCAGCCATCTCGGGCGGGGAAGGGCTGGAAACACCATATATTTT
TRBD1	TRBJ2-1	TRBV27	-	CASNTGGLYNEQFF	TGTGCCAGCAACACAGGGGGCTTGTACAATGAGCAGTTCTTC
-	TRBJ2-7	TRBV29-1	-	CSVADSSYEQYF	TGCAGCGTTGCGGACAGCTCCTACGAGCAGTACTTC
-	TRBJ1-2	TRBV9	-	CASSPVSGGGYTF	TGTGCCAGCAGCCCGGTCTCCGGAGGTGGCTACACCTTC
TRBD1	TRBJ1-6	TRBV19	-	CASSPIRGQGASPLHF	TGTGCCAGTAGTCCCATTCGAGGACAGGGGGCGTCTCCCCTCCACTTT
-	TRBJ2-7	TRBV7-2	-	CASSLEGRGSYEQYF	TGTGCCAGCAGCTTAGAAGGACGGGGCTCCTACGAGCAGTACTTC
-	TRBJ1-4	TRBV5-4	-	CASSLGGDGEKLFF	TGTGCCAGCAGCTTGGGGGGGGACGGGGAAAAACTGTTTTTT
-	TRBJ2-2	TRBV24-1	-	CATSSVGELFF	TGTGCCACCAGCAGCGTCGGGGAGCTGTTTTTT
TRBD1	TRBJ1-1	TRBV7-2	-	CASSLMGTGVNTEAFF	TGTGCCAGCAGCTTAATGGGGACAGGGGTGAACACTGAAGCTTTCTTT
TRBD1	TRBJ1-2	TRBV7-2	few	CASSRPGGYYGYTF	TGTGCCAGCAGCCGCCCAGGGGGGTACTATGGCTACACCTTC
-	TRBJ1-1	TRBV29-1	few	CSVDRANTEAFF	TGCAGCGTTGACAGGGCGAACACTGAAGCTTTCTTT
-	TRBJ1-1	TRBV6-6	-	CASSRTAFNTEAFF	TGTGCCAGCAGCCGGACAGCCTTCAACACTGAAGCTTTCTTT
-	TRBJ2-2	TRBV27	-	CASRLYGENTGELFF	TGTGCCAGCAGATTATATGGAGAGAACACCGGGGAGCTGTTTTTT
-	TRBJ1-1	TRBV30	-	CAWTSDSNTEAFF	TGTGCCTGGACCAGTGACAGTAACACTGAAGCTTTCTTT
TRBD1	TRBJ1-1	TRBV12-3/TRBV12-4	few	CASSLLQGAEAFF	TGTGCCAGCAGTTTACTGCAGGGGGCTGAAGCTTTCTTT
-	TRBJ1-2	TRBV6-4	-	CASSDGERRIGYTF	TGTGCCAGCAGTGACGGGGAGAGGCGAATCGGCTACACCTTC
-	TRBJ2-6	TRBV7-3	-	CASSGHRSGANVLTF	TGTGCCAGCAGCGGACACCGCTCTGGGGCCAACGTCCTGACTTTC
TRBD1	TRBJ1-1	TRBV7-6	many	CASSSGQGAQAFF	TGTGCCAGCAGCTCGGGACAGGGGGCTCAAGCTTTCTTT
TRBD1	TRBJ2-7	TRBV4-2	-	CASSQEGQTYEQYF	TGTGCCAGCAGCCAAGAGGGACAGACCTACGAGCAGTACTTC
TRBD1	TRBJ2-5	TRBV5-1	-	CASRGGAPQETQYF	TGCGCCAGCAGAGGGGGCGCCCCCCAAGAGACCCAGTACTTC
TRBD1	TRBJ1-4	TRBV5-8	-	CASSLWTGGNEKLFF	TGTGCCAGCAGCCTATGGACAGGGGGCAACGAAAAACTGTTTTTT
-	TRBJ2-3	TRBV11-2	-	CASSPTRSTDTQYF	TGTGCCAGCAGTCCTACCCGGAGCACAGATACGCAGTATTTT
TRBD1	TRBJ1-4	TRBV5-1	few	CASSAGQGHEKLFF	TGCGCCAGCAGCGCGGGACAGGGGCACGAAAAACTGTTTTTT
TRBD1	TRBJ1-1	TRBV7-9	-	CASSLEGRDRGNTEAFF	TGTGCCAGCAGCTTAGAAGGGCGGGACAGGGGGAACACTGAAGCTTTCTTT
TRBD1	TRBJ1-2	TRBV19	-	CASSIKAQGMNYGYTF	TGTGCCAGTAGTATAAAGGCACAGGGGATGAACTATGGCTACACCTTC
TRBD1	TRBJ1-2	TRBV6-2/TRBV6-3	-	CASSYLGPGQDNYGYTF	TGTGCCAGCAGTTACTTGGGCCCCGGACAGGACAACTATGGCTACACCTTC
-	TRBJ1-1	TRBV30	-	CASRTGTEAFF	TGTGCCTCGCGAACGGGGACTGAAGCTTTCTTT
-	TRBJ2-3	TRBV4-1	-	CASRDSSTDTQYF	TGCGCCAGCAGGGACTCTAGCACAGATACGCAGTATTTT
-	TRBJ2-6	TRBV2	once	CASSGLAGANVLTF	TGTGCCAGCAGTGGACTCGCTGGGGCCAACGTCCTGACTTTC
-	TRBJ2-2	TRBV5-1	-	CASSLFLNTGELFF	TGCGCCAGCAGCTTGTTCCTGAACACCGGGGAGCTGTTTTTT
TRBD1	TRBJ2-6	TRBV6-1	-	CASSEWTGGPLSSGANVLTF	TGTGCCAGCAGTGAATGGACAGGGGGTCCGCTTAGCTCTGGGGCCAACGTCCTGACTTTC
TRBD2	TRBJ2-1	TRBV12-3/TRBV12-4	-	CASSLGDREGFF	TGTGCCAGCAGTTTAGGTGACCGGGAGGGGTTCTTC
TRBD1	TRBJ2-2	TRBV3-1/TRBV3-2	-	CASSRTGALSTGELFF	TGTGCCAGCAGCCGGACAGGGGCCTTATCGACCGGGGAGCTGTTTTTT
-	TRBJ2-7	TRBV12-3/TRBV12-4	-	CASVSSASYEQYF	TGTGCCAGCGTCTCGAGCGCTTCCTACGAGCAGTACTTC
-	TRBJ1-2	TRBV12-3/TRBV12-4	-	CASSPGGTDGYTF	TGTGCCAGCAGCCCCGGGGGAACGGATGGCTACACCTTC
-	TRBJ1-2	TRBV19	once	CASSIEAGVIWGNYGYTF	TGTGCCAGTAGTATCGAAGCAGGGGTGATTTGGGGAAACTATGGCTACACCTTC
-	TRBJ2-3	TRBV7-9	-	CASSTTDSHYTDTQYF	TGTGCCAGCAGCACGACGGACAGCCACTACACAGATACGCAGTATTTT
-	TRBJ2-7	TRBV6-5	-	CASTRFPPYEQYF	TGTGCCAGCACGCGGTTTCCCCCCTACGAGCAGTACTTC
-	TRBJ1-3	TRBV10-3	once	CAISESEPRSGNTIYF	TGTGCCATCAGTGAGTCCGAACCGCGCTCTGGAAACACCATATATTTT
-	TRBJ1-6	TRBV30	once	CAWRFPTYNSPLHF	TGTGCCTGGAGATTTCCGACTTATAATTCACCCCTCCACTTT
-	TRBJ1-2	TRBV18	-	CASSPDNNYGYTF	TGTGCCAGCTCACCAGACAACAACTATGGCTACACCTTC
TRBD1	TRBJ1-2	TRBV19	-	CASSIVGTANYGYTF	TGTGCCAGTAGTATAGTCGGGACAGCTAACTATGGCTACACCTTC
-	TRBJ2-1	TRBV30	-	CALTGGYNEQFF	TGTGCCTTGACAGGTGGCTACAATGAGCAGTTCTTC
TRBD2	TRBJ2-5	TRBV27	-	CASSSETSGRVGYQETQYF	TGTGCCAGCAGTTCAGAGACTAGCGGGAGGGTGGGTTACCAAGAGACCCAGTACTTC
TRBD1	TRBJ1-4	TRBV28	few	CASAPGQYYEKLFF	TGTGCCAGCGCCCCGGGACAGTACTATGAAAAACTGTTTTTT
-	TRBJ1-5	TRBV30	-	CAWSSYSNQPQHF	TGTGCCTGGAGTTCGTATAGCAATCAGCCCCAGCATTTT